These T cell receptor beta chains were read from a single sample in a study of T cell responses to AZD1222 COVID-19 vaccine. Only in-frame clones appear in the TCRdb table, and some are missing; sequencing was by immunoSEQ multiplex PCR. The sample has roughly 80,000 clones, around nine tenths seen once. Sequenced here: peripheral blood, sampled 28 days after the second AZD1222 dose. These receptors were obtained from an adult who received the AZD1222 COVID-19 vaccine. Both conserved end residues are part of each CDR3. The order of the fields is D gene, J gene, clone size, V gene, CDR3 protein, CDR3 DNA. D genes are given only for firm matches. Part of the rows lack a size; the others show once, few, many or a class for expanded clones.

>NA|TRBJ1-2|NA|TRBV15
CATSRGENYGYTF
TGTGCCACCAGCAGAGGGGAAAACTATGGCTACACCTTC
>NA|TRBJ2-2|NA|TRBV14
CASSQTAELINTGELFF
TGTGCCAGCAGCCAAACAGCGGAGCTAATCAACACCGGGGAGCTGTTTTTT
>TRBD1|TRBJ1-1|NA|TRBV2
CATRRGGTYTEAFF
TGTGCCACCCGGCGAGGGGGCACTTACACTGAAGCTTTCTTT
>TRBD1|TRBJ1-4|NA|TRBV9
CASSAPGRGRSNEKLFF
TGTGCCAGCAGCGCCCCCGGCAGGGGGCGATCTAATGAAAAACTGTTTTTT
>TRBD2|TRBJ2-3|NA|TRBV4-3
CASSQEPSGGYTQYF
TGCGCCAGCAGCCAAGAACCTAGCGGGGGTTATACGCAGTATTTT
>NA|TRBJ2-1|NA|TRBV7-6
CASSLDWSPGNEQFF
TGTGCCAGCAGCTTAGATTGGTCCCCCGGGAATGAGCAGTTCTTC
>NA|TRBJ2-7|NA|TRBV11-2
CASSFQGGAGEQYF
TGTGCCAGCAGCTTCCAGGGGGGAGCCGGCGAGCAGTACTTC
>NA|TRBJ2-1|once|TRBV28
CASTSEGRTQFF
TGTGCCAGCACCTCCGAAGGTCGGACGCAGTTCTTC
>NA|TRBJ1-6|NA|TRBV12-3/TRBV12-4
CASSLVLGSPLHF
TGTGCCAGCAGTTTAGTTTTAGGCTCACCCCTCCACTTT
>TRBD1|TRBJ2-3|NA|TRBV9
CASSVTGTGQADTQYF
TGTGCCAGCAGCGTAACTGGGACAGGGCAGGCGGATACGCAGTATTTT
>NA|TRBJ2-5|NA|TRBV6-5
CASSYGTGYQETQYF
TGTGCCAGCAGTTACGGGACTGGTTACCAAGAGACCCAGTACTTC
>NA|TRBJ1-5|NA|TRBV6-2/TRBV6-3
CASSYSSGVPPQHF
TGTGCCAGCAGTTACTCGAGTGGGGTTCCGCCCCAGCATTTT
>NA|TRBJ1-1|NA|TRBV4-2
CASSQTTGPTEAFF
TGTGCCAGCAGCCAGACGACAGGTCCCACTGAAGCTTTCTTT
>NA|TRBJ1-2|NA|TRBV11-2
CASSLDPGAYPYGYTF
TGTGCCAGCAGCTTAGATCCCGGGGCCTATCCCTATGGCTACACCTTC
>NA|TRBJ2-4|NA|TRBV9
CASSPTATRNIQYF
TGTGCCAGCAGCCCCACGGCGACCAGGAACATTCAGTACTTC
>TRBD2|TRBJ2-5|NA|TRBV4-3
CASSQTLSGGGETQYF
TGCGCCAGCAGCCAAACGCTTAGCGGGGGCGGGGAGACCCAGTACTTC
>TRBD1|TRBJ2-7|few|TRBV2
CASRNVGTDDYEQYF
TGTGCCAGCAGGAACGTCGGGACAGACGACTACGAGCAGTACTTC
>NA|TRBJ2-7|NA|TRBV5-1
CASSFGRLVYEQYF
TGCGCCAGCAGCTTTGGTAGATTAGTCTACGAGCAGTACTTC
>NA|TRBJ2-7|NA|TRBV20-1
CSAREGNEQYF
TGCAGTGCTAGGGAGGGGAATGAGCAGTACTTC
>TRBD1|TRBJ1-2|NA|TRBV27
CASTYTQGGYGGYTF
TGTGCCAGCACTTATACCCAGGGGGGATATGGTGGCTACACCTTC
>NA|TRBJ1-4|NA|TRBV6-5
CASSLAGQYLF
TGTGCCAGCAGTCTGGCGGGGCAGTACCTTTTT
>TRBD2|TRBJ2-2|NA|TRBV5-4
CASSSRTSGGPANTGELFF
TGTGCCAGCAGCTCACGGACTAGCGGGGGCCCCGCGAACACCGGGGAGCTGTTTTTT
>TRBD1|TRBJ1-3|NA|TRBV10-3
CAISRDRGGSGNTIYF
TGTGCCATCAGCAGGGACAGGGGCGGCTCTGGAAACACCATATATTTT
>TRBD2|TRBJ2-2|NA|TRBV10-3
CAIRGLAGGRAGELFF
TGTGCCATCCGGGGACTAGCGGGGGGGCGAGCCGGGGAGCTGTTTTTT
>NA|TRBJ1-3|once|TRBV19
CASSPDTGRLGNTIYF
TGTGCCAGTAGTCCGGACACAGGGCGTCTTGGAAACACCATATATTTT